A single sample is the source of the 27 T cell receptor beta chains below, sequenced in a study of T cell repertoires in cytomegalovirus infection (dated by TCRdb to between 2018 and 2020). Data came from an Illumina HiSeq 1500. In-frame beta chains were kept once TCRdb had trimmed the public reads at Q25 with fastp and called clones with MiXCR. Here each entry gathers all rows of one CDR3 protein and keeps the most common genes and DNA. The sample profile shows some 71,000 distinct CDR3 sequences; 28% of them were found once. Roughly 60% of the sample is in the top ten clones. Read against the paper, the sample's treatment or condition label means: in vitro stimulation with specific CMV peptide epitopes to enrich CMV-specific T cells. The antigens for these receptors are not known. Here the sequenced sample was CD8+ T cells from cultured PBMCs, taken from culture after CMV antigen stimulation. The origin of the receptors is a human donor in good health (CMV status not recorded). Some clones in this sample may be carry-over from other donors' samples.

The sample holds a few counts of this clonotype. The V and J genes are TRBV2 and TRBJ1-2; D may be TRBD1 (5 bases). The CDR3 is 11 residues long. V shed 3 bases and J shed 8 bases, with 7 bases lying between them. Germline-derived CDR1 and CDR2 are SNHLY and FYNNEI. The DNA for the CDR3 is TGTGCCAGCAGTGAGGGACTGGGCTACACCTTC. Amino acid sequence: CASSEGLGYTF.

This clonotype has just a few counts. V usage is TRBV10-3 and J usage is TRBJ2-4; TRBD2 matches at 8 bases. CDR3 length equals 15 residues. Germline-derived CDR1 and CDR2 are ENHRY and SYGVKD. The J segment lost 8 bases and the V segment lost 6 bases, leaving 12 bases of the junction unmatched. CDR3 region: CAIREGWTSQDIQYF. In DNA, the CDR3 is TGTGCCATCAGGGAGGGATGGACTAGCCAGGACATTCAGTACTTC.

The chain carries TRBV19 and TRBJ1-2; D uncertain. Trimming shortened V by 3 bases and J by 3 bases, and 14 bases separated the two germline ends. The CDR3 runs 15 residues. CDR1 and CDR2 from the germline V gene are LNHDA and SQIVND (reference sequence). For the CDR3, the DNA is TGTGCCAGTAGTATTTCATTGGGAGCACACTATGGCTACACCTTC. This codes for CASSISLGAHYGYTF.

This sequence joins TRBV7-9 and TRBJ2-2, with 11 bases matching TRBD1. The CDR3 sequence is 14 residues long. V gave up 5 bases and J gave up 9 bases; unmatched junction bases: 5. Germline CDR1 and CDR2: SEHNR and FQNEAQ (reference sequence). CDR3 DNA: TGTGCCAGCAGCGGGACAGGGGGTCCCCGGGAGCTGTTTTTT. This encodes CASSGTGGPRELFF.

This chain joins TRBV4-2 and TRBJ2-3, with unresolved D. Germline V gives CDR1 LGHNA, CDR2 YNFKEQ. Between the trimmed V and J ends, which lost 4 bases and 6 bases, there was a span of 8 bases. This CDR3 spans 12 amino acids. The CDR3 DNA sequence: TGTGCCAGCAGCCCCCGCCGGGATACGCAGTATTTT. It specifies CASSPRRDTQYF.

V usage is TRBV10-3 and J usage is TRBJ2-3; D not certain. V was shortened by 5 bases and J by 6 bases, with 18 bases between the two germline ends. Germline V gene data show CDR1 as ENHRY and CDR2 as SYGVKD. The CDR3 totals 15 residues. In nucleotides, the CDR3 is TGTGCCATCAGTCGCGGCAGGTCAATATTCGATACGCAGTATTTT. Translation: CAISRGRSIFDTQYF.

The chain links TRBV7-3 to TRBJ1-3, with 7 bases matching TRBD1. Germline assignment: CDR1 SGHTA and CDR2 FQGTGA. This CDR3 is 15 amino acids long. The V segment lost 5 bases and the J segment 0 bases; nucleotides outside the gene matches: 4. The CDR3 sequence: CASSRDSLSGNTIYF. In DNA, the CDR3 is TGTGCCAGCAGCCGGGACAGCCTCTCTGGAAACACCATATATTTT.

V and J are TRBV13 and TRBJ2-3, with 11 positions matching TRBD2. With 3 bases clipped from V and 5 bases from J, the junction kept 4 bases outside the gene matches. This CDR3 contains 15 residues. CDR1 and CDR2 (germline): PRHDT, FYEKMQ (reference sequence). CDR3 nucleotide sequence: TGTGCCAGCAGCTTTAGCGGGAGGGCCGGAGATACGCAGTATTTT. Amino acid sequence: CASSFSGRAGDTQYF.

CDR3 DNA sequence: TGTGCCAGCAGCTTAATTGCAGGGGGATACGCCGATACGCAGTATTTT. This encodes CASSLIAGGYADTQYF. The rearrangement uses TRBV7-3 and TRBJ2-3, with 7 bases that match TRBD1. The CDR3 loop spans 16 amino acids. V dropped 1 base and J dropped 6; count of bases not matched to a gene: 10. CDR1 and CDR2 from the germline V gene are SGHTA and FQGTGA.

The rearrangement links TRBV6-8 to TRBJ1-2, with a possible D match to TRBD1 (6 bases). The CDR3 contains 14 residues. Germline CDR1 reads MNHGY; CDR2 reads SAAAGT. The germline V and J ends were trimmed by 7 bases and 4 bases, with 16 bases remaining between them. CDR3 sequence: CASTPRGQIYGYTF. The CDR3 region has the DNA TGTGCCAGCACCCCTCGGGGGCAGATCTATGGCTACACCTTC.

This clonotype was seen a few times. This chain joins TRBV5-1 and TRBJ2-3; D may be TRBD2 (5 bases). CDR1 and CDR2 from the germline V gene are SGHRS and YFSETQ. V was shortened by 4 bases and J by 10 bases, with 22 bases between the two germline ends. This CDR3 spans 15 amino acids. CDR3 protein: CASSARTHDRPAQYF. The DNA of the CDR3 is TGCGCCAGCAGCGCGAGGACTCACGACCGCCCTGCGCAGTATTTT.

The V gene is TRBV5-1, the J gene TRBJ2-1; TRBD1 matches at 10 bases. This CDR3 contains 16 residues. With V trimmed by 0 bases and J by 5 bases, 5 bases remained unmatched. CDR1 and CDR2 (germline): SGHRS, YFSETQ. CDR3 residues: CASSLADRGQDNEQFF. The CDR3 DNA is TGCGCCAGCAGCTTGGCAGACAGGGGGCAAGACAATGAGCAGTTCTTC.

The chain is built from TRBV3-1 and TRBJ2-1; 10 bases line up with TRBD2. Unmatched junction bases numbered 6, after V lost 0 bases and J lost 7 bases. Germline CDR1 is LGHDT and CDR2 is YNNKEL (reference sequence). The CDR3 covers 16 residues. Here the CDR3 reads CASSQDSLAGGNEQFF. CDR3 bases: TGTGCCAGCAGCCAAGATTCATTAGCGGGGGGTAATGAGCAGTTCTTC.

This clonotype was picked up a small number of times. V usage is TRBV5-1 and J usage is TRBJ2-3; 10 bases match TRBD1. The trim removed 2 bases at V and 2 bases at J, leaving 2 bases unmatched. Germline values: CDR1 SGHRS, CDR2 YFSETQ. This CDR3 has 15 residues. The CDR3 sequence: CASSFGTGATDTQYF. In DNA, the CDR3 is TGCGCCAGCAGCTTTGGGACAGGGGCCACAGATACGCAGTATTTT.

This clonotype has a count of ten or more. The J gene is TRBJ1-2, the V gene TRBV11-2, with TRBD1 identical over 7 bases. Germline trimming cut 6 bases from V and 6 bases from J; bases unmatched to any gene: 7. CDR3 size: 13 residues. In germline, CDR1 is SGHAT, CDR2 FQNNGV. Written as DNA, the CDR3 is TGTGCCAGCAGTCCACAGGGGTCTGATGGCTACACCTTC. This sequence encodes CASSPQGSDGYTF.

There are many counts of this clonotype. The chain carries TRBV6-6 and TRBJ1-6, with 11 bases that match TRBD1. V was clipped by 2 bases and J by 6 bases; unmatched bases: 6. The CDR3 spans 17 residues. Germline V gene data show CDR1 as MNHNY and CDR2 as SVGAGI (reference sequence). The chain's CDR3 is CASSYLDRGLTNSPLHF. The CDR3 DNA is TGTGCCAGCAGTTACCTGGACAGGGGGCTTACTAATTCACCCCTCCACTTT.

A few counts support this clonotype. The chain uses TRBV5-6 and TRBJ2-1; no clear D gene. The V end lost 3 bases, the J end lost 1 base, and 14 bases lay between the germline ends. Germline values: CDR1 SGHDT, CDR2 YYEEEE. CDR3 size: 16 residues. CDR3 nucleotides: TGTGCCAGCAGCTCCGCATCGGAAGGATCCTACAATGAGCAGTTCTTC. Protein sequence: CASSSASEGSYNEQFF.

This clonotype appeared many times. CDR3 coding DNA: TGCGCCAGCAGCCAAGATTGGGGGCGGGAGTTTGACTACGAGCAGTACTTC. Its protein product is CASSQDWGREFDYEQYF. The gene calls are TRBV4-3 and TRBJ2-7, with D possibly being TRBD2 (7 bases). The V gene's germline CDR1 is LGHNA and CDR2 YSLEER. The V end was cut by 0 bases, the J end by 3 bases, with 18 bases between. This CDR3 is built from 17 residues.

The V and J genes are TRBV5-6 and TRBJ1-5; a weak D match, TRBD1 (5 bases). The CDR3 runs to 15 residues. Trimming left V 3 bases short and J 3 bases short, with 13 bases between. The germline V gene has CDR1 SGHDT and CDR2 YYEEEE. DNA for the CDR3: TGTGCCAGCAGCTGGGGTACCGGGGCCAATCAGCCCCAGCATTTT. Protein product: CASSWGTGANQPQHF. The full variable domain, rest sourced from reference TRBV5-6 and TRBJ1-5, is DAGVTQSPTHLIKTRGQQVTLRCSPKSGHDTVSWYQQALGQGPQFIFQYYEEEERQRGNFPDRFSGHQFPNYSSELNVNALLLGDSALYLCASSWGTGANQPQHFGDGTRLSIL.

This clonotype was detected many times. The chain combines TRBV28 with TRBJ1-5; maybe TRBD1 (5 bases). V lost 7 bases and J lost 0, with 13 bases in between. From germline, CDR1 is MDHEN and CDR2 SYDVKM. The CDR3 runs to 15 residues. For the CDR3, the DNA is TGTGCCAGCAACAGGAGAGATAATAGCAATCAGCCCCAGCATTTT. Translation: CASNRRDNSNQPQHF.

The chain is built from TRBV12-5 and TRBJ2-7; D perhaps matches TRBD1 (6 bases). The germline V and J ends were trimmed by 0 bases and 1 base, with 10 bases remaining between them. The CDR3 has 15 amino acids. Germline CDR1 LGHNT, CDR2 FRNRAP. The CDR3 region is CASGLVEQGSYEQYF. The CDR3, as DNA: TGTGCTAGTGGTTTGGTGGAACAGGGTTCCTACGAGCAGTACTTC.

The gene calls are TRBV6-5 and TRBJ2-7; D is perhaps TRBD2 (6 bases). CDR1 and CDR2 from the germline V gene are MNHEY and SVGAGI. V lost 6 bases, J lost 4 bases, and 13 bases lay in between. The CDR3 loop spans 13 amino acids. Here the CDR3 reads CASSDGSTYEQYF. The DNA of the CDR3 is TGTGCCAGCAGCGACGGGAGTACTTACGAGCAGTACTTC.

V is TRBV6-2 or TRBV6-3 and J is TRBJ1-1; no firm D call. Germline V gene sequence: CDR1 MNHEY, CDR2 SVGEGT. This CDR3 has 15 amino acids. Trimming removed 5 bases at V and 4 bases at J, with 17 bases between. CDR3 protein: CASSLQLWASTEAFF. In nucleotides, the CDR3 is TGTGCCAGCAGTCTACAATTGTGGGCTAGCACTGAAGCTTTCTTT.

The CDR3 bases are TGTGCCAGCAGCCAACGGGACTCCCTCAGGGAGACCCAGTACTTC. Protein sequence: CASSQRDSLRETQYF. The V call is TRBV7-6, the J call TRBJ2-5, with D possibly TRBD2 on 6 matching bases. The germline V gene encodes CDR1 SGHVS and CDR2 FNYEAQ. The ends were cut back, 5 bases at V and 5 bases at J, with 18 bases in the middle. CDR3 size: 15 residues. The full variable domain, in which reference TRBV7-6 and TRBJ2-5 provide the parts outside the CDR3, is GAGVSQSPRYKVTKRGQDVALRCDPISGHVSLYWYRQALGQGPEFLTYFNYEAQQDKSGLPNDRFSAERPEGSISTLTIQRTEQRDSAMYRCASSQRDSLRETQYFGPGTRLLVL.

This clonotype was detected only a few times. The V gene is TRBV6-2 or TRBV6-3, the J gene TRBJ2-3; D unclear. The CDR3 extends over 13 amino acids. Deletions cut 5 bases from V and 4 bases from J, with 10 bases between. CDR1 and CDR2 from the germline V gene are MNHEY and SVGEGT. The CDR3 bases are TGTGCCAGCAGTCCCCTTGCCGCAGATACGCAGTATTTT. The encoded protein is CASSPLAADTQYF.

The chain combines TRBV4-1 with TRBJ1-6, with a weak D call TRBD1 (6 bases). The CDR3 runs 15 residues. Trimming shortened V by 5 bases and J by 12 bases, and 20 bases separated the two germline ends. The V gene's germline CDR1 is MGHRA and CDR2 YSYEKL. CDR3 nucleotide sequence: TGCGCCAGCAGCGTAGCCGGGACAAACCATTTACCCCTCCACTTT. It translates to CASSVAGTNHLPLHF.

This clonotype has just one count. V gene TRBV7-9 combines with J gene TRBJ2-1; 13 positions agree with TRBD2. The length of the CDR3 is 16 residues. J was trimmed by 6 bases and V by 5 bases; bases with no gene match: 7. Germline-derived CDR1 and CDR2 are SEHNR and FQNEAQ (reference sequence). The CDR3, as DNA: TGTGCCAGCAGCATCCTGACTAGCGGGAGGTTCAATGAGCAGTTCTTC. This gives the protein CASSILTSGRFNEQFF. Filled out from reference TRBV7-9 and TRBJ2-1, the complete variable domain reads DTGVSQNPRHKITKRGQNVTFRCDPISEHNRLYWYRQTLGQGPEFLTYFQNEAQLEKSRLLSDRFSAERPKGSFSTLEIQRTEQGDSAMYLCASSILTSGRFNEQFFGPGTRLTVL.